These T cell receptor beta chains were read from a single sample in a study of T cells in Graves' hyperthyroidism and ophthalmopathy. TCRdb re-called the multiplex PCR reads through MiXCR, storing one row per CDR3 protein. The profile shows about 360,000 distinct CDR3 sequences, less than 15% of them singletons. Sample: blood. The origin of the receptors is a young woman with Graves' hyperthyroidism. Each CDR3 is given with its conserved first and last residue. The D gene is left open where the match is weak. Expanded clones get a size class; other rows say once, few or many, or leave the size out.

CDR3 length	clone size	D gene	V gene	J gene	CDR3 DNA	CDR3 protein
15	few	TRBD1	TRBV2	TRBJ2-1	TGTGCCAGCAGCGAACAGGGGGTGGCACACAATGAGCAGTTCTTC	CASSEQGVAHNEQFF
18	few	TRBD2	TRBV4-2	TRBJ2-2	TGTGCCAGCAGCCACCTAGCGGGAGGCCAAATGAACACCGGGGAGCTGTTTTTT	CASSHLAGGQMNTGELFF
15	few	NA	TRBV4-1	TRBJ2-7	TGCGCCAGCAGCCAAGATCAAGTGAGGATATCCGAGCAGTACTTC	CASSQDQVRISEQYF
14	NA	NA	TRBV30	TRBJ1-1	TGTGCCTGGACCCCGGACAGCGAGAACACTGAAGCTTTCTTT	CAWTPDSENTEAFF
16	NA	NA	TRBV4-1	TRBJ2-3	TGCGCCAGCAGCCAAGAAACGACCGGGAACACAGATACGCAGTATTTT	CASSQETTGNTDTQYF
14	many	NA	TRBV7-9	TRBJ2-7	TGTGCCAGCAGGGGGCGGGCCTTAATGGACGAGCAGTACTTC	CASRGRALMDEQYF
16	NA	NA	TRBV3-1	TRBJ2-1	TGTGCCAGCAGCCCTAATGGGATTAACCCCTACAATGAGCAGTTCTTC	CASSPNGINPYNEQFF
12	many	NA	TRBV10-3	TRBJ1-6	TGTGCCATCTTGGACCGGGCGCGCGTCCTCCACTTT	CAILDRARVLHF
13	few	TRBD1	TRBV24-1	TRBJ2-7	TGTGCCACCAGTCAGACAGGGACCTACGAGCAGTACTTC	CATSQTGTYEQYF
18	many	NA	TRBV3-1	TRBJ2-1	TGTGCCAGCAGCCAAGAAGCACTAGCCCTAAGCTCCTACAATGAGCAGTTCTTC	CASSQEALALSSYNEQFF
15	many	NA	TRBV4-2	TRBJ1-1	TGTGCCAGCAGCCAAGATGGGGGCCCGAACACTGAAGCTTTCTTT	CASSQDGGPNTEAFF
12	many	NA	TRBV28	TRBJ2-3	TGTGCCAGCAGTTCCAAGGGGCGGGCTAAGTATTTT	CASSSKGRAKYF
13	many	TRBD2	TRBV2	TRBJ2-3	TGTGCCAGCAGTGTGGTTAGCGGGAGTGCGCAGTATTTT	CASSVVSGSAQYF
13	NA	NA	TRBV12-3/TRBV12-4	TRBJ2-7	TGTGCCAGCAGTTGGACAGCAACCTACGAGCAGTACTTC	CASSWTATYEQYF
15	many	NA	TRBV28	TRBJ1-1	TGTGCCAGCAGTTCAGGGGACCGTACCTACACTGAAGCTTTCTTT	CASSSGDRTYTEAFF
14	many	NA	TRBV6-1	TRBJ2-3	TGTGCCAGCCGCGCAACACTGAGCACAGATACGCAGTATTTT	CASRATLSTDTQYF
13	few	NA	TRBV4-3	TRBJ2-1	TGCGCCAGCAGCCAAGATCGTCCTAGCGTGCAGTTCTTC	CASSQDRPSVQFF
13	NA	NA	TRBV6-9	TRBJ2-1	TGTGCCAGCAGTTATCGTGTCCGGGATGAGCAGTTCTTC	CASSYRVRDEQFF
14	NA	TRBD2	TRBV7-3	TRBJ2-1	TGTGCCAGCAGCTTAGCGGGAGTTCACAATGAGCAGTTCTTC	CASSLAGVHNEQFF
13	NA	TRBD1	TRBV10-3	TRBJ2-7	TGTGCCAGCACCGGGACAGAAACGTACGAGCAGTACTTC	CASTGTETYEQYF
19	NA	TRBD2	TRBV4-3	TRBJ2-3	TGCGCCAGCAGCCAAGATCTCGGACTAGCGGGGGCCCGCACAGATACGCAGTATTTT	CASSQDLGLAGARTDTQYF
14	NA	TRBD1	TRBV7-9	TRBJ1-1	TGTGCCAGCAGCTTAGCCGGGACAGGGTCAGGAGCTTTCTTT	CASSLAGTGSGAFF
14	few	NA	TRBV7-7	TRBJ2-1	TGTGCTAGCAGCTCCGGAAGCCGAGGCAATGAGCAGTTCTTC	CASSSGSRGNEQFF
19	many	TRBD2	TRBV6-1	TRBJ2-7	TGTGCCAGCAGGGGACTTGGCGGGAGGGATTCTTTACCGGCCTACGAGCAGTACTTC	CASRGLGGRDSLPAYEQYF
13	few	NA	TRBV6-1	TRBJ1-2	TGTGCCGGCAGTGAAGCCCTGACGGATGGCTACACCTTC	CAGSEALTDGYTF
15	few	TRBD2	TRBV28	TRBJ2-7	TGTGCCAGCAGTTTTTTGCTAGCGGGAGCGGTCGAGCAGTACTTC	CASSFLLAGAVEQYF
13	many	NA	TRBV30	TRBJ1-3	TGTGCCTGGATCGGGGGGCCTGGAAACACCATATATTTT	CAWIGGPGNTIYF
14	NA	NA	TRBV5-1	TRBJ1-5	TGTGCCAGCAGCTTGTTTCAGGTTCGCCAGCCCCAGCATTTT	CASSLFQVRQPQHF
13	few	NA	TRBV19	TRBJ1-1	TGTGCCAGTATCTCAGGGTTCGCCCGAGAAGCTTTCTTT	CASISGFAREAFF
18	few	NA	TRBV20-1	TRBJ2-6	TGCAGTGCTAGAGATCGCCAGGGCACCTTCTCTGGGGCCAACGTCCTGACTTTC	CSARDRQGTFSGANVLTF
14	many	NA	TRBV28	TRBJ1-3	TGTGCCAGCAGTTCAGCAGGGGTTGGAAACACCATATATTTT	CASSSAGVGNTIYF
16	many	NA	TRBV29-1	TRBJ2-1	TGCAGCGTTGATATCCTCGGACTATATCAAAACAATGAGCAGTTCTTC	CSVDILGLYQNNEQFF
13	few	NA	TRBV29-1	TRBJ2-1	TGCAGCGGAGAGGCCAGGGGAATCGATGAGCAGTTCTTC	CSGEARGIDEQFF
15	NA	NA	TRBV7-2	TRBJ1-2	TGTGCCAGCACCCAGGTGGTGTGGCCTAACTATGGCTACACCTTC	CASTQVVWPNYGYTF
13	many	NA	TRBV2	TRBJ2-5	TGTGCCAGCAGCCCATGGATACAAGAGACCCAGTACTTC	CASSPWIQETQYF
12	many	NA	TRBV29-1	TRBJ2-5	TGCAGCGCCGCCGGAGGTCAAGAGACCCAGTACTTC	CSAAGGQETQYF
16	many	TRBD2	TRBV9	TRBJ2-3	TGTGCCAGCAGCGTAGGTCTAGCGGGAGGCACAGATACGCAGTATTTT	CASSVGLAGGTDTQYF
17	many	NA	TRBV13	TRBJ1-1	TGTGCCAGCAGCTTAAGTTTGGGTCAGCCTGGGGCCGAAGAAGCTTTCTTT	CASSLSLGQPGAEEAFF
14	many	TRBD2	TRBV2	TRBJ2-1	TGTGCCAGCAGTGAAACCGGGACTAGTTATGAGCAGTTCTTC	CASSETGTSYEQFF
15	NA	NA	TRBV11-2	TRBJ1-1	TGTGCCAGCAGCTTGGATAGGGCAGAAAACACTGAAGCTTTCTTT	CASSLDRAENTEAFF
15	few	NA	TRBV4-1	TRBJ1-5	TGCGCCAGCAGCCAGACACCACTTAGCAATCAGCCCCAGCATTTT	CASSQTPLSNQPQHF
11	many	NA	TRBV2	TRBJ1-6	TGTGCCAGCAGTACGGATTCACCCCTCCACTTT	CASSTDSPLHF
15	many	TRBD2	TRBV7-2	TRBJ2-3	TGTGCCAGCAGCTTGGGACTAGCGGGGGGGGGTACGCAGTATTTT	CASSLGLAGGGTQYF
18	many	NA	TRBV28	TRBJ1-6	TGTGCCAGCACCCCCCCGGGAGCAGTCCTCTCCTATAATTCACCCCTCCACTTT	CASTPPGAVLSYNSPLHF
15	few	TRBD2	TRBV5-6	TRBJ2-5	TGTGCCAGCAGCCCTCTGCAAGGTAGCGGGGTGACCCAGTACTTC	CASSPLQGSGVTQYF
16	NA	TRBD1	TRBV6-2/TRBV6-3	TRBJ1-2	TGTGCCAGCAACCTAGATTTGGGGACAGGGGCTTATGGCTACACCTTC	CASNLDLGTGAYGYTF
12	NA	NA	TRBV12-3/TRBV12-4	TRBJ1-4	TGTGCCAGCGCAATCATGGATGAAAAACTGTTTTTT	CASAIMDEKLFF
15	many	TRBD2	TRBV6-2/TRBV6-3	TRBJ2-1	TGTGCCAGCAGTTACAGCGGGAGGTTCTACAATGAGCAGTTCTTC	CASSYSGRFYNEQFF
13	many	NA	TRBV20-1	TRBJ2-7	TGCAGTGCCTCTAGGGGCATCTCCTACGAGCAGTACTTC	CSASRGISYEQYF
16	NA	TRBD2	TRBV2	TRBJ2-1	TGTGCCAGCAGTTGGAGCGGGAGTAGCACCTACAATGAGCAGTTCTTC	CASSWSGSSTYNEQFF
14	many	NA	TRBV7-8	TRBJ1-5	TGTGCCAGCAGCCTGGAAGGGTTAGATCAGCCCCAGCATTTT	CASSLEGLDQPQHF
16	NA	TRBD2	TRBV18	TRBJ2-5	TGTGCCAGCTCAACGACTAGCGGACCGTACCAAGAGACCCAGTACTTC	CASSTTSGPYQETQYF
19	few	TRBD2	TRBV27	TRBJ2-2	TGTGCCAGCAGTCTCCCGCCCGGGACTAGCGGGGGGATCACCGGGGAGCTGTTTTTT	CASSLPPGTSGGITGELFF
13	many	NA	TRBV11-2	TRBJ1-6	TGTGCCAGCAGCCCCGCCTTCAATTCACCCCTCCACTTT	CASSPAFNSPLHF
13	many	TRBD1	TRBV29-1	TRBJ1-6	TGCACCCTGGGGGGACAGAATAATTCACCCCTCCACTTT	CTLGGQNNSPLHF
15	many	TRBD1	TRBV20-1	TRBJ1-2	TGCAGTGCTAGAGCTTTAGGACAGGGAGGCTATGGCTACACCTTC	CSARALGQGGYGYTF
14	NA	NA	TRBV7-9	TRBJ2-3	TGTGCCAGCAGCTTTTCTGGTCGCACAGATACGCAGTATTTT	CASSFSGRTDTQYF
14	few	NA	TRBV12-3/TRBV12-4	TRBJ1-6	TGTGCCAGCAGTTTCACAGGGATCCATTCACCCCTCCACTTT	CASSFTGIHSPLHF
12	NA	NA	TRBV6-1	TRBJ2-3	TGTGCCAGCCGGGACAGCACAGATACGCAGTATTTT	CASRDSTDTQYF
15	NA	NA	TRBV7-9	TRBJ1-4	TGTGCCAGCAGCTCCCCTAAAAGGCTCAATGAAAAACTGTTTTTT	CASSSPKRLNEKLFF